Listed below are T cell receptor beta chains from one sample, sequenced in a study of CD8 T cells in ankylosing spondylitis. In TCRdb, the 5' RACE reads were re-called with MiXCR into one record per CDR3 protein. Found here are about 280,000 distinct CDR3 sequences, about 20% of them singletons; the top ten hold 7.5% to 9%. What was sequenced was blood, either unsorted or a sorted T cell fraction (not recorded which). Receptors originate from a male donor with ankylosing spondylitis or in good health (not recorded which). Each CDR3 is given with its conserved first and last residue. The order of the fields is D gene, J gene, clone size, V gene, CDR3 protein, CDR3 DNA. D genes are given only for firm matches. Size tells how often a clone was seen (once, few, many) or the class of an expanded clone, and some rows leave it out.

d_call: .; j_call: TRBJ2-1; clone_size: .; v_call: TRBV5-1; cdr3_aa: CASSLDPIYNEQFF; cdr3_nt: TGCGCCAGCAGCTTGGATCCTATATACAATGAGCAGTTCTTC
d_call: TRBD1; j_call: TRBJ1-2; clone_size: .; v_call: TRBV7-4; cdr3_aa: CTSSLAPSTGTVRGGYTF; cdr3_nt: TGTACCAGCAGTTTAGCCCCCTCCACCGGGACAGTGAGGGGTGGCTACACCTTC
d_call: .; j_call: TRBJ1-5; clone_size: .; v_call: TRBV7-8; cdr3_aa: CASSLGGIGNQPQHF; cdr3_nt: TGTGCCAGCAGCTTAGGGGGGATCGGCAATCAGCCCCAGCATTTT
d_call: TRBD1; j_call: TRBJ2-2; clone_size: .; v_call: TRBV6-1; cdr3_aa: CASSRDRNTGELFF; cdr3_nt: TGTGCCAGCAGCCGGGACAGAAACACCGGGGAGCTGTTTTTT
d_call: TRBD1; j_call: TRBJ1-2; clone_size: few; v_call: TRBV5-1; cdr3_aa: CASSTGTGNYGYTF; cdr3_nt: TGCGCCAGCAGCACAGGGACAGGGAACTATGGCTACACCTTC
d_call: .; j_call: TRBJ2-3; clone_size: few; v_call: TRBV7-3; cdr3_aa: CASSFPGSTDTQYF; cdr3_nt: TGTGCCAGCAGCTTTCCAGGAAGCACAGATACGCAGTATTTT
d_call: .; j_call: TRBJ1-1; clone_size: few; v_call: TRBV5-1; cdr3_aa: CASSIVMNTEAFF; cdr3_nt: TGCGCCAGCAGTATCGTGATGAACACTGAAGCTTTCTTT
d_call: .; j_call: TRBJ2-4; clone_size: few; v_call: TRBV30; cdr3_aa: CAWRDGGGHIQYF; cdr3_nt: TGTGCCTGGCGGGACGGGGGAGGACACATTCAGTACTTC
d_call: .; j_call: TRBJ2-1; clone_size: few; v_call: TRBV5-1; cdr3_aa: CASSLRAGSNEQFF; cdr3_nt: TGCGCCAGCAGCTTGAGGGCGGGATCCAATGAGCAGTTCTTC
d_call: .; j_call: TRBJ2-5; clone_size: many; v_call: TRBV4-2; cdr3_aa: CASSQDSETQYF; cdr3_nt: TGTGCCAGCAGCCAAGATTCGGAGACCCAGTACTTC
d_call: .; j_call: TRBJ2-1; clone_size: .; v_call: TRBV5-1; cdr3_aa: CASRSSGGAMNQFF; cdr3_nt: TGCGCCAGCAGATCCAGTGGGGGGGCAATGAACCAGTTCTTC
d_call: .; j_call: TRBJ2-1; clone_size: many; v_call: TRBV14; cdr3_aa: CASSQGGRYNEQFF; cdr3_nt: TGTGCCAGCAGCCAAGGGGGACGGTACAATGAGCAGTTCTTC
d_call: .; j_call: TRBJ1-1; clone_size: few; v_call: TRBV5-1; cdr3_aa: CASSLTGATFEAFF; cdr3_nt: TGCGCCAGCAGCTTGACAGGTGCAACCTTTGAAGCTTTCTTT
d_call: TRBD2; j_call: TRBJ2-1; clone_size: few; v_call: TRBV12-3/TRBV12-4; cdr3_aa: CASSFASGGLYNEQFF; cdr3_nt: TGTGCCAGCAGTTTTGCTAGCGGGGGCTTATACAATGAGCAGTTTTTC
d_call: TRBD2; j_call: TRBJ2-1; clone_size: .; v_call: TRBV12-3/TRBV12-4; cdr3_aa: CASSPMVLAGVAHEQFF; cdr3_nt: TGTGCCAGCAGTCCCATGGTACTAGCGGGAGTTGCCCATGAGCAGTTCTTC
d_call: TRBD2; j_call: TRBJ2-3; clone_size: many; v_call: TRBV5-6; cdr3_aa: CASTSSGGAIDTQYF; cdr3_nt: TGTGCCAGCACCTCTAGCGGGGGGGCAATAGATACGCAGTATTTT
d_call: .; j_call: TRBJ2-3; clone_size: few; v_call: TRBV5-1; cdr3_aa: CASSDQGADTQYF; cdr3_nt: TGCGCCAGCAGCGACCAGGGAGCAGATACGCAGTATTTT
d_call: TRBD1; j_call: TRBJ1-2; clone_size: .; v_call: TRBV3-1; cdr3_aa: CASSQAYPGTGTYGYTF; cdr3_nt: TGTGCCAGCAGCCAAGCCTATCCCGGGACAGGGACCTATGGCTACACCTTC
d_call: TRBD1; j_call: TRBJ1-1; clone_size: many; v_call: TRBV28; cdr3_aa: CASSWDRGITEAFF; cdr3_nt: TGTGCCAGCAGTTGGGACAGGGGGATCACTGAAGCTTTCTTT
d_call: TRBD1; j_call: TRBJ2-2; clone_size: .; v_call: TRBV20-1; cdr3_aa: CSAPDRVITGELFF; cdr3_nt: TGCAGTGCTCCGGACAGGGTAATCACCGGGGAGCTGTTTTTT
d_call: .; j_call: TRBJ2-1; clone_size: .; v_call: TRBV5-1; cdr3_aa: CASSPGRGHYNEQFF; cdr3_nt: TGCGCCAGCAGCCCGGGGAGGGGGCACTACAATGAGCAGTTCTTC
d_call: .; j_call: TRBJ1-1; clone_size: .; v_call: TRBV3-1; cdr3_aa: CASSITDQLGTEAFF; cdr3_nt: TGTGCCAGCAGCATTACCGACCAACTGGGGACTGAAGCTTTCTTT
d_call: TRBD1; j_call: TRBJ2-6; clone_size: few; v_call: TRBV12-3/TRBV12-4; cdr3_aa: CASNRGSAGANVLTF; cdr3_nt: TGTGCCAGCAACAGGGGATCAGCTGGGGCCAACGTCCTGACTTTC
d_call: TRBD2; j_call: TRBJ2-3; clone_size: .; v_call: TRBV7-6; cdr3_aa: CASSLGLAGSRDTQYF; cdr3_nt: TGTGCCAGCAGCCTCGGACTAGCGGGGAGCAGGGATACGCAGTATTTT
d_call: TRBD2; j_call: TRBJ2-5; clone_size: once; v_call: TRBV12-3/TRBV12-4; cdr3_aa: CAFSSSGTTPPKKETQYF; cdr3_nt: TGTGCCTTCAGCAGCTCCGGGACTACGCCGCCAAAAAAAGAGACCCAGTACTTC
d_call: .; j_call: TRBJ1-1; clone_size: .; v_call: TRBV12-3/TRBV12-4; cdr3_aa: CASMGAEHTEAFF; cdr3_nt: TGTGCCAGCATGGGGGCCGAACACACTGAAGCTTTCTTT
d_call: .; j_call: TRBJ2-6; clone_size: few; v_call: TRBV27; cdr3_aa: CASSQRAYSGANVLTF; cdr3_nt: TGTGCCAGCAGTCAGAGGGCCTACTCTGGGGCCAACGTCCTGACTTTC
d_call: .; j_call: TRBJ2-2; clone_size: .; v_call: TRBV7-2; cdr3_aa: CASRFSGSTGELFF; cdr3_nt: TGTGCCAGCAGGTTCTCCGGGAGCACCGGGGAGCTGTTTTTT
d_call: .; j_call: TRBJ1-5; clone_size: many; v_call: TRBV27; cdr3_aa: CASSLLRDVSNQPQHF; cdr3_nt: TGTGCCAGCAGTTTACTCCGGGACGTTAGCAATCAGCCCCAGCATTTT
d_call: .; j_call: TRBJ1-3; clone_size: .; v_call: TRBV3-1; cdr3_aa: CASSQDRRRNTIYF; cdr3_nt: TGTGCCAGCAGCCAAGATCGGCGAAGAAACACCATATATTTT
d_call: .; j_call: TRBJ1-3; clone_size: few; v_call: TRBV7-9; cdr3_aa: CASSLGQASGNTIYF; cdr3_nt: TGTGCCAGCAGCTTAGGACAGGCCTCTGGAAACACCATATATTTT
d_call: .; j_call: TRBJ2-2; clone_size: few; v_call: TRBV3-1; cdr3_aa: CASRIQGGTGELFF; cdr3_nt: TGTGCCAGCAGGATACAGGGTGGCACCGGGGAGCTGTTTTTT
d_call: .; j_call: TRBJ1-1; clone_size: few; v_call: TRBV10-3; cdr3_aa: CAISEALSLNTEAFF; cdr3_nt: TGTGCCATCAGTGAGGCCCTATCACTGAACACTGAAGCTTTCTTT
d_call: .; j_call: TRBJ2-1; clone_size: .; v_call: TRBV14; cdr3_aa: CASSQGGGGAQFF; cdr3_nt: TGTGCCAGCAGCCAAGGGGGGGGCGGGGCCCAGTTCTTC
d_call: .; j_call: TRBJ1-5; clone_size: many; v_call: TRBV20-1; cdr3_aa: CSAGAQGSPQHF; cdr3_nt: TGCAGTGCTGGGGCGCAGGGGTCGCCCCAGCATTTT
d_call: TRBD2; j_call: TRBJ2-1; clone_size: many; v_call: TRBV6-4; cdr3_aa: CASSAGTNNEQFF; cdr3_nt: TGTGCCAGCAGTGCCGGGACTAACAATGAGCAGTTCTTC
d_call: TRBD1; j_call: TRBJ1-2; clone_size: .; v_call: TRBV10-3; cdr3_aa: CAISEIGQGNYGYTF; cdr3_nt: TGTGCCATCAGTGAGATCGGACAGGGGAACTATGGCTACACCTTC
d_call: TRBD1; j_call: TRBJ1-6; clone_size: few; v_call: TRBV3-1; cdr3_aa: CASSQETGVYNSPLHF; cdr3_nt: TGTGCCAGCAGCCAAGAAACAGGGGTCTATAATTCACCCCTCCACTTT
d_call: TRBD1; j_call: TRBJ1-2; clone_size: few; v_call: TRBV12-3/TRBV12-4; cdr3_aa: CASSLGGRTGRYGYTF; cdr3_nt: TGTGCCAGCAGTTTAGGCGGCCGGACAGGGCGCTATGGCTACACCTTC
d_call: .; j_call: TRBJ2-1; clone_size: few; v_call: TRBV5-1; cdr3_aa: CASSSALGNEQFF; cdr3_nt: TGCGCCAGCAGCTCCGCACTAGGGAATGAGCAGTTCTTC
d_call: .; j_call: TRBJ2-1; clone_size: few; v_call: TRBV5-1; cdr3_aa: CASSLTGWNEQFF; cdr3_nt: TGCGCCAGCAGCTTGACAGGGTGGAATGAGCAGTTCTTC
d_call: .; j_call: TRBJ1-1; clone_size: many; v_call: TRBV9; cdr3_aa: CASGVRGNTEAFF; cdr3_nt: TGTGCCAGCGGCGTAAGGGGGAACACTGAAGCTTTCTTT
d_call: .; j_call: TRBJ1-2; clone_size: few; v_call: TRBV4-1; cdr3_aa: CASSQEPTPGDGYGYTF; cdr3_nt: TGCGCCAGCAGCCAGGAACCTACACCGGGAGATGGCTATGGCTACACCTTC
d_call: .; j_call: TRBJ2-2; clone_size: .; v_call: TRBV5-1; cdr3_aa: CASSVVGENTGELFF; cdr3_nt: TGCGCCAGCAGCGTGGTGGGGGAAAACACCGGGGAGCTGTTTTTT
d_call: .; j_call: TRBJ2-1; clone_size: few; v_call: TRBV9; cdr3_aa: CASSVGPGLQFF; cdr3_nt: TGTGCCAGCAGCGTGGGCCCCGGGCTGCAGTTCTTC
d_call: .; j_call: TRBJ1-6; clone_size: few; v_call: TRBV3-1; cdr3_aa: CASSPAGLVNSPLHF; cdr3_nt: TGTGCCAGCAGCCCAGCCGGACTGGTTAATTCACCCCTCCACTTT
d_call: .; j_call: TRBJ2-5; clone_size: once; v_call: TRBV6-1; cdr3_aa: CASSESWAGWSETQYF; cdr3_nt: TGTGCCAGCAGTGAATCTTGGGCGGGATGGTCGGAGACCCAGTACTTC
d_call: .; j_call: TRBJ2-2; clone_size: .; v_call: TRBV5-6; cdr3_aa: CASSPPLWGTNTGELFF; cdr3_nt: TGTGCCAGCAGCCCACCCCTCTGGGGAACGAACACCGGGGAGCTGTTTTTT
d_call: .; j_call: TRBJ2-3; clone_size: .; v_call: TRBV15; cdr3_aa: CATSRTAPDTQYF; cdr3_nt: TGTGCCACCAGCCGCACAGCGCCAGATACGCAGTATTTT
d_call: .; j_call: TRBJ1-1; clone_size: .; v_call: TRBV2; cdr3_aa: CASSGSVEAFF; cdr3_nt: TGTGCCAGCAGTGGTAGCGTAGAAGCTTTCTTT
d_call: .; j_call: TRBJ2-1; clone_size: few; v_call: TRBV5-1; cdr3_aa: CASGHNNEQFF; cdr3_nt: TGCGCCAGCGGACATAACAATGAGCAGTTCTTC
d_call: TRBD2; j_call: TRBJ2-1; clone_size: few; v_call: TRBV9; cdr3_aa: CASSVEAGGSYNEQFF; cdr3_nt: TGTGCCAGCAGCGTAGAGGCGGGAGGATCCTACAATGAGCAGTTCTTC
d_call: TRBD2; j_call: TRBJ2-2; clone_size: .; v_call: TRBV12-3/TRBV12-4; cdr3_aa: CASSLVAGDVTGELFF; cdr3_nt: TGTGCCAGCAGTTTAGTAGCGGGAGATGTAACCGGGGAGCTGTTTTTT
d_call: TRBD1; j_call: TRBJ1-6; clone_size: .; v_call: TRBV15; cdr3_aa: CATSRDPGQGGLDYNSPLHF; cdr3_nt: TGTGCCACCAGCAGAGATCCGGGACAGGGGGGTTTAGATTATAATTCACCCCTCCACTTT
d_call: TRBD1; j_call: TRBJ2-2; clone_size: .; v_call: TRBV2; cdr3_aa: CASIGTAGELFF; cdr3_nt: TGTGCCAGCATCGGGACAGCCGGGGAGCTGTTTTTT
d_call: .; j_call: TRBJ1-2; clone_size: .; v_call: TRBV9; cdr3_aa: CASSADTGIYGYTF; cdr3_nt: TGTGCCAGCAGCGCCGACACAGGGATCTATGGCTACACCTTC
d_call: .; j_call: TRBJ2-1; clone_size: .; v_call: TRBV6-5; cdr3_aa: CASSRLGNEQFF; cdr3_nt: TGTGCCAGCAGCAGACTCGGCAATGAGCAGTTCTTC
d_call: .; j_call: TRBJ2-2; clone_size: .; v_call: TRBV5-1; cdr3_aa: CASRTQGLETGELFF; cdr3_nt: TGCGCCAGCAGGACCCAGGGGCTCGAAACCGGGGAGCTGTTTTTT
d_call: TRBD2; j_call: TRBJ2-3; clone_size: .; v_call: TRBV5-1; cdr3_aa: CASSLTASGSSDTQYF; cdr3_nt: TGCGCCAGCAGCTTGACGGCTAGCGGGAGCTCAGATACGCAGTATTTT
d_call: TRBD1; j_call: TRBJ2-3; clone_size: .; v_call: TRBV20-1; cdr3_aa: CSASPGQATDTQYF; cdr3_nt: TGCAGTGCTAGCCCGGGACAGGCCACAGATACGCAGTATTTT